This is a list of T cell receptor beta chains from one sample in a study of Ad26.COV2.S vaccination and SARS-CoV-2 variants. Repertoires were generated with immunoSEQ multiplex PCR, while TCRdb's copy carries only in-frame clones and drops some. The sample contains approximately 480,000 clones, around 88% of which appear only once. Sequenced material: peripheral blood, taken in a trial of Ad26.COV2.S vaccine versus placebo. The receptors here all came from a person aged 18-65 years who received the Ad26.COV2.S COVID-19 vaccine or a placebo. Each CDR3 is given with its conserved first and last residue. The D gene is left open where the match is weak. Not every row has a clone size; where given, it reads once, few, many or a size class.

d_call	clone_size	v_call	j_call	cdr3_length	cdr3_nt	cdr3_aa
.	.	TRBV7-9	TRBJ2-2	11	TGTGCCACCGGCGCCACCGGGGAGCTGTTTTTT	CATGATGELFF
.	.	TRBV5-5	TRBJ2-2	13	TGTGCCAGCAGCCCCATCAACACCGGGGAGCTGTTTTTT	CASSPINTGELFF
.	.	TRBV6-6	TRBJ2-7	16	TGTGCCAGCAGTTACAAGGGGGGGGTCGGGAGCTACGAGCAGTACTTC	CASSYKGGVGSYEQYF
TRBD1	.	TRBV28	TRBJ1-1	12	TGTGCCAGCAGTTTGGTGTCAGGGGGAGCTTTCTTT	CASSLVSGGAFF
.	.	TRBV6-6	TRBJ2-7	17	TGTGCCAGCAGTCGAATGTCTGGGTCAAGCGGACCATACGAGCAGTACTTC	CASSRMSGSSGPYEQYF
.	.	TRBV28	TRBJ2-7	11	TGTGCCAGCAGTTTTGCGCGCGAGCAGTACTTC	CASSFAREQYF
.	once	TRBV10-3	TRBJ1-2	16	TGTGCCATCAGTGAGCCGGGGGCAAGGGCTAACTATGGCTACACCTTC	CAISEPGARANYGYTF
.	.	TRBV5-1	TRBJ2-4	13	TGCGCCAGCAGATCCGGGACAATGGGCATTCAGTACTTC	CASRSGTMGIQYF
.	.	TRBV15	TRBJ2-7	12	TGTGCCACCAGCAGAGATTGGGGGGAGCAGTACTTC	CATSRDWGEQYF
.	.	TRBV5-4	TRBJ1-1	15	TGTGCCAGCATGCCCGCCGGGGGGCGGCAGCTTGAAGCTTTCTTT	CASMPAGGRQLEAFF
TRBD1	.	TRBV19	TRBJ2-5	15	TGTGCCAGTAGTATCGGGGACAGGGGGGTGGAGACCCAGTACTTC	CASSIGDRGVETQYF
.	.	TRBV5-1	TRBJ1-1	16	TGCGCCAGCAGCCCGGGGCCCTCCGTCCGCGCCACTGAAGCTTTCTTT	CASSPGPSVRATEAFF
.	once	TRBV7-2	TRBJ2-2	13	TGTGCCAGCAGCTTTAAAAACACCGGGGAGCTGTTTTTT	CASSFKNTGELFF
TRBD1	.	TRBV9	TRBJ2-1	15	TGTGCCAGCAGCGGACCGGGACAGGTCTACAATGAGCAGTTCTTC	CASSGPGQVYNEQFF
.	.	TRBV29-1	TRBJ1-1	13	TGCAGCGTTGGTGGAGGAGAGAACACTGAAGCTTTCTTT	CSVGGGENTEAFF
.	.	TRBV2	TRBJ1-2	15	TGTGCCAGCAGTGAAGTTCGGGGGCGAAACTATGGCTACACCTTC	CASSEVRGRNYGYTF
.	.	TRBV11-3	TRBJ2-2	13	TGTGCCAGCAGCTTGACTCTTACCGGGGAGCTGTTTTTT	CASSLTLTGELFF
TRBD1	.	TRBV5-4	TRBJ1-1	15	TGTGCCAGCAGCTCAAAGGGACAGACGAACACTGAAGCTTTCTTT	CASSSKGQTNTEAFF